These 15 T cell receptor beta chains originate from one sample sequenced in a study of T cells in Graves' hyperthyroidism and ophthalmopathy (dated by TCRdb to between 2018 and 2021). The library was obtained by multiplex PCR. Sequenced using an Illumina HiSeq 2000. TCR beta CDR3 regions were amplified from RNA transcripts. The TCR CDR3 was subjected to a first round of RT-PCR using the HTBI primer set and the Qiagen OneStep RT-PCR kit. The public reads were reprocessed in TCRdb via fastp at Q25 and MiXCR, keeping in-frame beta chains. One record per CDR3 amino acid sequence lists the most common genes and DNA. The sample table contains some 620,000 distinct CDR3 sequences; only one count was recorded for 16% of them. Approximately 3.8% of the sample is taken by the ten largest. Input material: blood. The receptors come from a woman aged 25 to 39 with Graves' hyperthyroidism.

This clonotype was detected a few times. This chain links TRBV5-6 with TRBJ1-1; 7 nucleotides line up with TRBD1. Germline V gives CDR1 SGHDT, CDR2 YYEEEE. V trimming: 2 bases; J trimming: 1 base; junction bases outside the gene matches: 8. There are 16 residues in the CDR3. CDR3 DNA sequence: TGTGCCAGCAGCTTTGAATCGGGACAGCGGAACACTGAAGCTTTCTTT. Its protein product is CASSFESGQRNTEAFF.

The chain is built from TRBV20-1 and TRBJ2-6; the match to TRBD1 covers 9 bases. Looked up from germline, CDR1 is DFQATT and CDR2 is SNEGSKA (reference sequence). V shed 3 bases, J shed 1 base, and the junction held 10 bases outside the gene matches. This CDR3 is 18 amino acids long. The CDR3: CSARGGDRVFSGANVLTF. The CDR3 nucleotides are TGCAGTGCTAGGGGAGGGGACAGGGTTTTTTCTGGGGCCAACGTCCTGACTTTC.

There are many counts of this clonotype. As DNA, the CDR3 is TGCAGCGTTGAGCAAGATACGCAGTATTTT. It is translated as CSVEQDTQYF. V usage is TRBV29-1 and J usage is TRBJ2-3; D unclear. From germline, CDR1 is SQVTM and CDR2 ANQGSEA. The length of the CDR3 is 10 residues. The V end lost 3 bases, the J end lost 5 bases, and 3 bases lay between the germline ends.

This clonotype was picked up a small number of times. The chain has TRBV27 and TRBJ1-5, with TRBD1 as a possible D gene (5 bases). Germline V CDR1 and CDR2: MNHEY, SMNVEV (reference sequence). The CDR3 loop spans 14 amino acids. The ends were cut back, 4 bases at V and 6 bases at J, with 13 bases in the middle. CDR3 amino acids: CASSSAQGVQPQHF. In nucleotides, the CDR3 is TGTGCCAGCAGTTCCGCCCAGGGTGTTCAGCCCCAGCATTTT.

This clonotype occurred many times. This chain links TRBV28 with TRBJ1-4, with D uncertain. This CDR3 is built from 15 residues. V lost 4 bases to trimming and J lost 0 bases, with 9 bases between them. CDR1 and CDR2 (germline): MDHEN, SYDVKM. CDR3 residues: CASSSSAATNEKLFF. The CDR3 nucleotides read TGTGCCAGCAGTTCGTCAGCCGCAACTAATGAAAAACTGTTTTTT.

This chain joins TRBV19 and TRBJ2-1; TRBD2 matches 8 bases. The V and J ends lost 3 bases and 6 bases, in that order; junction bases with no gene match: 1. The CDR3 has 13 residues. In germline, CDR1 is LNHDA, CDR2 SQIVND (reference sequence). The CDR3 coding sequence is TGTGCCAGTAGTATCGGGGGGGGCAATGAGCAGTTCTTC. This translates into CASSIGGGNEQFF. Full variable domain (outside the CDR3, taken from reference TRBV19 and TRBJ2-1): DGGITQSPKYLFRKEGQNVTLSCEQNLNHDAMYWYRQDPGQGLRLIYYSQIVNDFQKGDIAEGYSVSREKKESFPLTVTSAQKNPTAFYLCASSIGGGNEQFFGPGTRLTVL.

This clonotype has just a few counts. Its ends do not fully match the called genes, so a read error is possible. The V gene is TRBV9, the J gene TRBJ2-7; either TRBD1 or TRBD2 may supply D (5 bases each). There are 15 residues in the CDR3. Germline CDR1 and CDR2: SGDLS and YYNGEE. Here the CDR3 DNA reads TGTGCCAACAGCTTCTACCGGGACCCCCCCTACGAGCAGTACTTC. Protein sequence: CANSFYRDPPYEQYF. Full variable domain (remainder filled in from reference TRBV9 and TRBJ2-7): DSGVTQTPKHLITATGQRVTLRCSPRSGDLSVYWYQQSLDQGLQFLIQYYNGEERAKGNILERFSAQQFPDLHSELNLSSLELGDSALYFCANSFYRDPPYEQYFGPGTRLTVT.

Regarding this clonotype: A much bigger clone sits one base away, suggesting this may be a read error. This chain joins TRBV3-1 and TRBJ1-2; D unresolved. V lost 3 bases to trimming and J lost 5 bases, with 22 bases between them. The CDR3 extends over 17 amino acids. In germline, CDR1 is LGHDT, CDR2 YNNKEL (reference sequence). DNA of the CDR3: TGTGCCAGCAGCCATATTTCTTCTATGCGGAATAAATATGGCTACACCTTC. It encodes CASSHISSMRNKYGYTF.

This clonotype was detected only a few times. J is TRBJ2-7 and V is TRBV7-2, with D hard to call. Germline CDR1 reads SGHTA; CDR2 reads FQGNSA. CDR3 length: 15 residues. The V gene lost 1 base and the J gene lost 5 bases, with 15 bases spanning the gap. CDR3 nucleotides: TGTGCCAGCAGCTTAGGCGGCCCCAACTTCCACGAGCAGTACTTC. The encoded protein is CASSLGGPNFHEQYF.

The table lists this clonotype with many counts. The chain carries TRBV2 and TRBJ2-2, with unresolved D. Trimming removed 3 bases from V and 6 bases from J, with 2 bases in between. Germline V gives CDR1 SNHLY, CDR2 FYNNEI. This CDR3 is built from 11 residues. CDR3 amino acids: CASSEAGELFF. The CDR3 DNA sequence: TGTGCCAGCAGTGAGGCCGGGGAGCTGTTTTTT.

In its sample, this clonotype was seen once. The rearrangement joins TRBV19 to TRBJ2-1; 12 positions agree with TRBD2. The germline gives CDR1 LNHDA, CDR2 SQIVND (reference sequence). The CDR3 length is 12 residues. V shed 5 bases, J shed 12 bases, and the junction held 2 bases outside the gene matches. As DNA, the CDR3 is TGTGCCAGTAGTCAGACTAGCGGGAGGCAGTTCTTC. Protein sequence: CASSQTSGRQFF.

The V and J genes are TRBV7-8 and TRBJ1-3; D unclear. From germline, CDR1 is SGHVS and CDR2 FQNEAQ. Trimming took 3 bases from V and 6 from J, leaving 15 bases between them. This CDR3 is built from 15 residues. The CDR3 nucleotides are TGTGCCAGCAGCTTCCCGGGTCGGAGCGAAAACACCATATATTTT. Translated, it gives CASSFPGRSENTIYF. Full variable domain (outside the CDR3, taken from reference TRBV7-8 and TRBJ1-3): GAGVSQSPRYKVAKRGQDVALRCDPISGHVSLFWYQQALGQGPEFLTYFQNEAQLDKSGLPSDRFFAERPEGSVSTLKIQRTQQEDSAVYLCASSFPGRSENTIYFGEGSWLTVV.

This chain links TRBV5-1 with TRBJ1-4, with D unresolved. Trimming left V 4 bases short and J 0 bases short, with 7 bases between. Germline-derived CDR1 and CDR2 are SGHRS and YFSETQ. This CDR3 contains 14 residues. The CDR3 nucleotides read TGCGCCAGCAGCGGAGGCCCAACTAATGAAAAACTGTTTTTT. This encodes CASSGGPTNEKLFF.

This clonotype was observed a few times. The chain's CDR3 is CASSIGGLGTREQYF. The CDR3 DNA reads as TGTGCCAGTAGTATAGGGGGACTAGGAACCCGCGAGCAGTACTTC. The chain couples TRBV19 to TRBJ2-7; 8 positions match TRBD2. Looked up from germline, CDR1 is LNHDA and CDR2 is SQIVND (reference sequence). The CDR3 length is 15 residues. The V segment lost 1 base and the J segment 6 bases; nucleotides outside the gene matches: 8.

This clonotype appeared a few times. The chain links TRBV9 to TRBJ1-2; unclear D gene. Trimming pared 5 bases from V and 6 bases from J, leaving 11 bases between. Germline-derived CDR1 and CDR2 are SGDLS and YYNGEE. There are 12 residues in the CDR3. The CDR3 coding sequence is TGTGCCAGCAGGGACCAGAGGGATGGCTACACCTTC. Residues: CASRDQRDGYTF.